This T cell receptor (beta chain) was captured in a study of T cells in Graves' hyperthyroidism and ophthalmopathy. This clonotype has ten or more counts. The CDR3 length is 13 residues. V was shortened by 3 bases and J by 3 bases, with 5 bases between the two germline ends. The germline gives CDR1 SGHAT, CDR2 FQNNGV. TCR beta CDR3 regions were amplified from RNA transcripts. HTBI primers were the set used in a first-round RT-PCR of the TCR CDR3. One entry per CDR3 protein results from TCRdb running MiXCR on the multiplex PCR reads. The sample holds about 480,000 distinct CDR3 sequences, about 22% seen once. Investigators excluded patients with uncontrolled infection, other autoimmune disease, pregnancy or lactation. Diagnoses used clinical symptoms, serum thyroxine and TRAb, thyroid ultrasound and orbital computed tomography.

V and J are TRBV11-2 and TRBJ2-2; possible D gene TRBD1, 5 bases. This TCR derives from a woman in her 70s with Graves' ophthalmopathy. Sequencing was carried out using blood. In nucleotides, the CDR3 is TGTGCCAGCAGCTTGACAGACACCGGGGAGCTGTTTTTT. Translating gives CASSLTDTGELFF.